The sequence of this T cell receptor beta chain was determined in a study of T cell responses to AZD1222 COVID-19 vaccine. Study results and caveats: Repertoire collection took place solely once the T cell response had peaked. Dominant CD4 TCR responses targeted spike regions 160-218 and 743-854. Clonal diversity was possibly underestimated, and the donors were mostly white British, with more females.

Investigators merged groups given second doses at roughly 4 or roughly 12 weeks. TCRdb's copy holds only in-frame clones and misses some; the assay was immunoSEQ multiplex PCR. This table has tens of thousands of clones, approximately 83% appearing once. Worth noting for this clone: Its antigen is undetermined.

Losses at the gene ends were 3 bases for V and 0 bases for J; bases not matched to a gene: 3. This CDR3 region has 16 residues. CDR1 is MNHEY and CDR2 is SMNVEV in the germline V gene (reference sequence). This chain connects TRBV27 to TRBJ2-3; 10 bases line up with TRBD2. The sequence was collected from an adult who received the AZD1222 COVID-19 vaccine. The specimen was peripheral blood, collected 28 days after the second AZD1222 dose. CDR3 bases: TGTGCCAGCAGTTTCGGACTAGCGGCTAGCACAGATACGCAGTATTTT. Translated, it gives CASSFGLAASTDTQYF.